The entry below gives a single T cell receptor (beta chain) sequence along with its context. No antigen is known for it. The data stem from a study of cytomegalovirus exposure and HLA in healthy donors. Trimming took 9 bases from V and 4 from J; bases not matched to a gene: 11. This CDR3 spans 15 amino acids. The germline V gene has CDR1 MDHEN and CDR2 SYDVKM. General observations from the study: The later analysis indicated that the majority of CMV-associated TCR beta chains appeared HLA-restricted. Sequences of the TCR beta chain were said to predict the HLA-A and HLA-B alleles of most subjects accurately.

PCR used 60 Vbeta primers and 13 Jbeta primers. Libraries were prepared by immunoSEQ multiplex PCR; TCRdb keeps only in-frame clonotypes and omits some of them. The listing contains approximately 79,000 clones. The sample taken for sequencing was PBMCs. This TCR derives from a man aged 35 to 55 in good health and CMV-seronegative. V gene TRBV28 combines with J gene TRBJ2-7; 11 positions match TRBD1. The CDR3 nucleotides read TGTGCCAGTAAACCTCCGGGGACAGGGGGGTACGAGCAGTACTTC. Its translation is CASKPPGTGGYEQYF.